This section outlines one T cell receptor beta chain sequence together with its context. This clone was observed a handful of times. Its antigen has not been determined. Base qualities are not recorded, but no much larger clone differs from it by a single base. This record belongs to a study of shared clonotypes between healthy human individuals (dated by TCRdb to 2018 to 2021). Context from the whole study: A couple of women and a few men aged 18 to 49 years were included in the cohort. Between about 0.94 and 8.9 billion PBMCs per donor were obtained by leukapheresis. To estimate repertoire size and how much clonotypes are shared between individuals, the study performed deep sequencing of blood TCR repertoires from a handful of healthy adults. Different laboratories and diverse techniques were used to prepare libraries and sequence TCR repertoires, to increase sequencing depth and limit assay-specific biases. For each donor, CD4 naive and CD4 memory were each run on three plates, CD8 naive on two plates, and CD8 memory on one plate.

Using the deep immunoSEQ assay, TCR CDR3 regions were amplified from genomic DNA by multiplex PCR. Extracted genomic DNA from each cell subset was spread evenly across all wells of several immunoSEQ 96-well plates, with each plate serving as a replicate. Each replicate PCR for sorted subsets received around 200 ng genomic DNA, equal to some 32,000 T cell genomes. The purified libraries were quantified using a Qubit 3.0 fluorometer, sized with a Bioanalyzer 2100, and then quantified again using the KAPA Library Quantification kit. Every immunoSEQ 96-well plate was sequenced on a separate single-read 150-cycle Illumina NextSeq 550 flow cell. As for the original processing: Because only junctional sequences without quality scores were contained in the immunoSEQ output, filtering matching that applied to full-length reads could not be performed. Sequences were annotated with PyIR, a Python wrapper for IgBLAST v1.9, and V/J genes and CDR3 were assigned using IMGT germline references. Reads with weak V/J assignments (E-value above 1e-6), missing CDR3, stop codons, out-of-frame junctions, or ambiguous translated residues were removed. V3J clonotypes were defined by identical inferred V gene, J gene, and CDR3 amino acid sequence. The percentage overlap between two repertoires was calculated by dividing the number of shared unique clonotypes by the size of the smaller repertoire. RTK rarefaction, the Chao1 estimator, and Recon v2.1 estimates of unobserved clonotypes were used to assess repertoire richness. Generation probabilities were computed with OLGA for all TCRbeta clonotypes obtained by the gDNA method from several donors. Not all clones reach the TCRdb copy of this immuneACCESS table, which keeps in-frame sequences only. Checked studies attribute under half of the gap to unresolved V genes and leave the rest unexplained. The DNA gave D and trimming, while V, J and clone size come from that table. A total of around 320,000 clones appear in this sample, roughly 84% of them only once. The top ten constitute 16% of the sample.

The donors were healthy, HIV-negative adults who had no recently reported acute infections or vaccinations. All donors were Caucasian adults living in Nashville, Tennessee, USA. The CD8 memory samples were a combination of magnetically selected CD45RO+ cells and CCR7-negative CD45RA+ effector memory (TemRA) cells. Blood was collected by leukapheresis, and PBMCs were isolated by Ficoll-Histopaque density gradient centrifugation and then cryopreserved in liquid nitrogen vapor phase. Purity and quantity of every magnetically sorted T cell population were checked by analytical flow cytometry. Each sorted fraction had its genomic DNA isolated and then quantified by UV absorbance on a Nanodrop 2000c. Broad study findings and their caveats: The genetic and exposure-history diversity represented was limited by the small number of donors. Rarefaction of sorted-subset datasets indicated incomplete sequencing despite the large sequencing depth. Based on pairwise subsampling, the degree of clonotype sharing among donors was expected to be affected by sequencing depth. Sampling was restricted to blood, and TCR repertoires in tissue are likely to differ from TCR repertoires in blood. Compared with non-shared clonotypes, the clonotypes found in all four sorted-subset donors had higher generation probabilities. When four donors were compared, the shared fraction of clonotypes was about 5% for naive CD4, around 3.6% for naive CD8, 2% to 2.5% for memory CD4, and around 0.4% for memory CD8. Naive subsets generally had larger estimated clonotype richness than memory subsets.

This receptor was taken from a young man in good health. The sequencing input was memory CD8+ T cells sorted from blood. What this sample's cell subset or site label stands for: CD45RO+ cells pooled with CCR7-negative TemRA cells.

DNA sequence: TGTGCCTGGAGGCCGGGACAGGGTTCTGGCTACACCTTC. Its protein is CAWRPGQGSGYTF. Recombination joined TRBV30 with TRBJ1-2, with 9 middle bases fitting TRBD1. The CDR3 runs 13 amino acids, cysteine and phenylalanine included. The read is trimmed to its CDR3 DNA, 39 bases read in frame from base 1. V ends up 3 bases short and J 7 bases short, with an unmatched junction base count of 6. The germline V gene (reference sequence) specifies GTSNPN as CDR1 and SVGIG as CDR2.